Listed below are T cell receptor beta chains from one sample, sequenced in a study of patients and donors after allogeneic stem cell transplantation. TCRdb itself ran the RT-PCR reads through MiXCR, one entry per CDR3 protein. The table records 70,000 to 95,000 distinct CDR3 sequences, 5% of them present only once. Sequenced input: blood, either unsorted or a sorted T cell fraction (not recorded which). The source of these receptors is a human donor who was either an allogeneic HSCT recipient or a stem cell or donor lymphocyte infusion donor (not recorded which). It is not recorded whose cells these are; they may come from a transplant donor. Both conserved end residues are part of each CDR3. Each record gives: V gene, clone size, D gene, J gene, CDR3 protein, CDR3 DNA. D genes are given only for firm matches. Clone sizes are given selectively: once, few, many, or a class where the clone is expanded.

>TRBV3-1|few|-|TRBJ2-6
CASSKRLSGANVLTF
TGTGCCAGCAGCAAGAGGCTCTCTGGGGCCAACGTCCTGACTTTC
>TRBV6-1|many|-|TRBJ1-5
CASSETRGRGNQPQHF
TGTGCCAGCAGTGAAACCCGGGGGAGAGGCAATCAGCCCCAGCATTTT
>TRBV11-3|many|TRBD2|TRBJ2-1
CASSFRTSGAAEQFF
TGTGCCAGCAGCTTTCGGACTAGCGGAGCCGCGGAGCAGTTCTTC
>TRBV28|many|TRBD1|TRBJ2-5
CASSSTGGQETQYF
TGTGCCAGCAGTTCAACAGGGGGACAAGAGACCCAGTACTTC
>TRBV27|many|-|TRBJ2-2
CASSLSSTGTGELFF
TGTGCCAGCAGTTTATCGTCTACGGGCACCGGGGAGCTGTTTTTT
>TRBV7-9|few|-|TRBJ2-7
CASSPWRIGTYEQYF
TGTGCCAGCAGCCCCTGGCGGATAGGGACCTACGAGCAGTACTTC
>TRBV10-3|many|-|TRBJ2-7
CAIQGPLGMGEQYF
TGTGCCATTCAGGGGCCATTAGGCATGGGCGAGCAGTACTTC
>TRBV18|once|TRBD1|TRBJ2-7
CASSGTGGINEQYF
TGTGCCAGCTCCGGGACAGGGGGCATCAACGAGCAGTACTTC
>TRBV18|many|TRBD2|TRBJ2-7
CASSPLTSAYEQYF
TGTGCCAGCTCACCCCTAACTAGCGCCTACGAGCAGTACTTC
>TRBV12-3/TRBV12-4|many|TRBD1|TRBJ1-2
CASSRDSYGYTF
TGTGCCAGCAGCAGGGACAGCTATGGCTACACCTTC
>TRBV11-2|many|TRBD1|TRBJ2-3
CASSLELGYRGGSDTQYF
TGTGCCAGCAGCTTAGAATTAGGGTACAGGGGCGGATCAGATACGCAGTATTTT
>TRBV20-1|many|TRBD2|TRBJ2-7
CSASGTSGIGGYF
TGCAGTGCGTCCGGGACTAGCGGGATAGGGGGGTACTTC
>TRBV20-1|many|-|TRBJ1-2
CSASRGVTYGYTF
TGCAGTGCTAGCAGGGGAGTCACCTATGGCTACACCTTC
>TRBV20-1|few|TRBD1|TRBJ2-3
CSARGQGPGTQYF
TGCAGTGCTAGAGGACAGGGGCCGGGTACGCAGTATTTT
>TRBV5-6|many|-|TRBJ2-1
CASSLVGEAYNEQFF
TGTGCCAGCAGCTTGGTGGGGGAGGCTTACAATGAGCAGTTCTTC
>TRBV11-1|many|-|TRBJ2-5
CASSLISDTQYF
TGTGCCAGCAGCTTAATCTCGGATACCCAGTACTTC
>TRBV12-3/TRBV12-4|many|-|TRBJ1-1
CASRELQGNTEAFF
TGTGCCAGCAGAGAATTACAGGGGAACACTGAAGCTTTCTTT
>TRBV14|many|TRBD2|TRBJ2-3
CASSHLFGGSADTQYF
TGTGCCAGCAGCCATTTATTCGGGGGGTCCGCAGATACGCAGTATTTT
>TRBV2|many|TRBD2|TRBJ2-1
CASSGPSGYNEQFF
TGTGCCAGCAGTGGGCCTAGCGGATACAATGAGCAGTTCTTC
>TRBV20-1|many|-|TRBJ2-7
CSSPGLPLGEQYF
TGCAGTAGTCCGGGGCTACCCCTTGGCGAGCAGTACTTC
>TRBV5-5|many|-|TRBJ2-7
CASSEGATSYEQYF
TGTGCCAGCAGCGAAGGGGCTACCTCCTACGAGCAGTACTTC
>TRBV2|few|-|TRBJ2-2
CASSEKGLVGTGELFF
TGTGCCAGCAGTGAGAAGGGCCTTGTCGGCACCGGGGAGCTGTTTTTT
>TRBV18|many|TRBD2|TRBJ2-7
CASSPQSGGYSYEQYF
TGTGCCAGCTCGCCCCAGAGCGGGGGATACTCCTACGAGCAGTACTTC
>TRBV19|few|TRBD1|TRBJ1-2
CASDIGGTGVYGYTF
TGTGCCAGTGACATCGGAGGGACAGGGGTCTATGGCTACACCTTC
>TRBV2|medium-sized|-|TRBJ2-4
CASRQQAKNIQYF
TGTGCCAGCAGACAGCAGGCCAAAAACATTCAGTACTTC
>TRBV27|many|-|TRBJ2-3
CASSLSIGTKSTDTQYF
TGTGCCAGCAGTTTATCCATAGGGACAAAGAGCACAGATACGCAGTATTTT
>TRBV5-6|many|TRBD2|TRBJ2-3
CASRGWWRGTDTQYF
TGTGCCAGCAGGGGCTGGTGGCGGGGGACGGATACGCAGTATTTT
>TRBV7-9|many|-|TRBJ2-5
CASSLDGGVKQETQYF
TGTGCCAGCAGCTTAGATGGGGGAGTCAAACAAGAGACCCAGTACTTC
>TRBV3-1|many|-|TRBJ1-2
CASSQESRRARAFGYTF
TGTGCCAGCAGCCAAGAATCTAGGAGGGCCAGGGCCTTTGGCTACACCTTC
>TRBV5-1|many|-|TRBJ2-1
CASSSSTPGNEQFF
TGCGCCAGCAGCTCATCAACCCCCGGCAATGAGCAGTTCTTC
>TRBV7-9|many|-|TRBJ2-2
CASSRSTGELFF
TGTGCCAGCAGCCGCAGTACCGGGGAGCTGTTTTTT
>TRBV12-3/TRBV12-4|many|TRBD1|TRBJ2-5
CASGQGPQETQYF
TGTGCCAGTGGACAGGGCCCCCAAGAGACCCAGTACTTC
>TRBV5-1|many|TRBD2|TRBJ2-1
CASSQTQAGARFF
TGCGCCAGCAGCCAGACTCAAGCGGGAGCAAGGTTCTTC
>TRBV28|many|TRBD1|TRBJ1-2
CASSPPHRGAGYTF
TGTGCCAGCAGTCCCCCCCACAGGGGCGCTGGCTACACCTTC
>TRBV7-2|many|TRBD2|TRBJ2-3
CASSPGTSGWTDTQYF
TGTGCCAGCAGCCCAGGGACTAGCGGATGGACAGATACGCAGTATTTT
>TRBV15|-|-|TRBJ1-4
CATSRSTGLYEKLFF
TGTGCCACCAGCAGGTCGACAGGACTTTATGAAAAACTGTTTTTT
>TRBV6-2/TRBV6-3|-|-|TRBJ2-3
CASSTGRGGIDTQYF
TGTGCCAGCAGTACTGGGCGGGGAGGAATAGATACGCAGTATTTT
>TRBV28|many|TRBD2|TRBJ2-2
CASSTSGRLGTGELFF
TGTGCCAGCAGTACTAGCGGGAGGCTGGGCACCGGGGAGCTGTTTTTT
>TRBV5-1|-|-|TRBJ2-3
CASSLEANTDTQYF
TGCGCCAGCAGCTTGGAAGCGAACACAGATACGCAGTATTTT
>TRBV5-4|few|TRBD1|TRBJ1-2
CASKGTGRGYGYTF
TGTGCCAGCAAAGGGACAGGGCGTGGCTATGGCTACACCTTC
>TRBV5-1|many|-|TRBJ1-6
CASSDNDSPLHF
TGCGCCAGCAGCGACAATGATTCACCCCTCCACTTT
>TRBV18|few|-|TRBJ2-3
CASSPTDSDTQYF
TGTGCCAGCTCACCTACAGACTCAGATACGCAGTATTTT
>TRBV20-1|few|TRBD1|TRBJ1-2
CSAEQGAWGYTF
TGCAGTGCTGAACAGGGGGCTTGGGGCTACACCTTC
>TRBV9|few|TRBD2|TRBJ2-1
CASSVVSGGVNEQFF
TGTGCCAGCAGCGTAGTTAGCGGGGGGGTCAATGAGCAGTTCTTC
>TRBV20-1|-|TRBD1|TRBJ2-7
CSASEGTGRYEQYF
TGCAGTGCTAGCGAAGGGACAGGGAGATACGAGCAGTACTTC
>TRBV20-1|many|-|TRBJ2-5
CSARDFRGTQETQYF
TGCAGTGCTAGAGATTTTCGGGGAACCCAAGAGACCCAGTACTTC
>TRBV28|many|-|TRBJ2-7
CASSLVGGAYEQYF
TGTGCCAGCAGTTTAGTCGGAGGCGCTTACGAGCAGTACTTC
>TRBV12-3/TRBV12-4|few|-|TRBJ1-5
CASSPGTGAQPQHF
TGTGCCAGCAGCCCAGGGACGGGAGCTCAGCCCCAGCATTTT
>TRBV7-3|few|-|TRBJ2-3
CASSLKPFGGISTDTQYF
TGTGCCAGCAGCTTAAAACCCTTTGGCGGGATAAGCACAGATACGCAGTATTTT
>TRBV19|-|TRBD1|TRBJ1-2
CASRTGFRDRSYYGYTF
TGTGCCAGTAGGACAGGGTTTCGGGACAGGTCGTATTATGGCTACACCTTC
>TRBV2|-|TRBD2|TRBJ2-5
CASSEARSGRETQYF
TGTGCCAGCAGTGAAGCCCGGAGCGGGAGAGAGACCCAGTACTTC
>TRBV12-3/TRBV12-4|many|-|TRBJ1-1
CASTFSALTPEAFF
TGTGCCAGCACTTTTAGCGCTCTGACCCCTGAAGCTTTCTTT
>TRBV7-6|-|-|TRBJ1-5
CASSPPNQPQHF
TGTGCCAGCAGCCCGCCTAATCAGCCCCAGCATTTT
>TRBV3-1|-|-|TRBJ2-7
CASSRNGGVYEQYF
TGTGCCAGCAGCCGTAACGGGGGCGTGTACGAGCAGTACTTC
>TRBV4-1|medium-sized|TRBD1|TRBJ2-7
CASSQDGTVGEQYF
TGCGCCAGCAGCCAAGATGGGACAGTAGGCGAGCAGTACTTC
>TRBV3-1|many|-|TRBJ1-5
CASSQDLGNQPQHF
TGTGCCAGCAGCCAAGATCTAGGCAATCAGCCCCAGCATTTT
>TRBV15|few|TRBD2|TRBJ2-1
CATSREGLAGYHNEQFF
TGTGCCACCAGCAGAGAGGGACTAGCGGGATACCACAATGAGCAGTTCTTC
>TRBV27|-|-|TRBJ2-4
CASSTILEAKNIQYF
TGTGCCAGCAGTACCATACTAGAAGCCAAAAACATTCAGTACTTC
>TRBV5-1|-|TRBD1|TRBJ2-6
CASSLGDSSGANVLTF
TGCGCCAGCAGCCTCGGGGACAGCTCTGGGGCCAACGTCCTGACTTTC